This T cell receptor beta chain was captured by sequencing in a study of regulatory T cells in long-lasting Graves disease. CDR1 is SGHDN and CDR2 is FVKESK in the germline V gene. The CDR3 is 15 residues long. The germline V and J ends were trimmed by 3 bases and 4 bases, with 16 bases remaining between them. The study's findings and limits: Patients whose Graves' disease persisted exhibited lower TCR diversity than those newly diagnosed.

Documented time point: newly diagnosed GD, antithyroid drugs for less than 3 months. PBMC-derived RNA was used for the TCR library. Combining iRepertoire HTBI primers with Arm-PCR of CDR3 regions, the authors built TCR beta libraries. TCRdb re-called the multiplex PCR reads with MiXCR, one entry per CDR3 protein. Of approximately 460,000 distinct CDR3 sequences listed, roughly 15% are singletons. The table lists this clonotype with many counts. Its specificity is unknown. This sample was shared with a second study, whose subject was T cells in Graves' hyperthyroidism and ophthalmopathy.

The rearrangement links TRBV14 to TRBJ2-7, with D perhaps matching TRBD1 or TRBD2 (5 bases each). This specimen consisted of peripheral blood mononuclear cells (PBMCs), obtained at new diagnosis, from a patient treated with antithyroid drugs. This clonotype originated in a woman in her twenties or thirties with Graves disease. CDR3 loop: CASSHGTRGGYEQYF. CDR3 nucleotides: TGTGCCAGCAGCCATGGGACCCGGGGCGGTTACGAGCAGTACTTC.